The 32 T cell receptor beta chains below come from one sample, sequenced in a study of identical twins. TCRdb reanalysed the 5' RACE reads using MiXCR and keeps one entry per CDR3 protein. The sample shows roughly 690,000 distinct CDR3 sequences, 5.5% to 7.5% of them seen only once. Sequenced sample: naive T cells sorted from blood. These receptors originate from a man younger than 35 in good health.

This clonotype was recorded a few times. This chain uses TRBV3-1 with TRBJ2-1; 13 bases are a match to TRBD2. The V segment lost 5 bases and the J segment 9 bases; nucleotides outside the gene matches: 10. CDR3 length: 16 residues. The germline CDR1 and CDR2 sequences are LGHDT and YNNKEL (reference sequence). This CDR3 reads CASSSLGLAGDREQFF. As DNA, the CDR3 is TGTGCCAGCAGCTCCCTAGGACTAGCGGGAGACCGTGAGCAGTTCTTC.

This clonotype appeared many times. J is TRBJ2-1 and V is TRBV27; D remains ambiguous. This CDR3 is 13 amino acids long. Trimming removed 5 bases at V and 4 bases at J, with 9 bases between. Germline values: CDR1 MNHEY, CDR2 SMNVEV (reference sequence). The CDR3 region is CASSDGIYNEQFF. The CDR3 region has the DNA TGTGCCAGCAGTGACGGAATTTACAATGAGCAGTTCTTC.

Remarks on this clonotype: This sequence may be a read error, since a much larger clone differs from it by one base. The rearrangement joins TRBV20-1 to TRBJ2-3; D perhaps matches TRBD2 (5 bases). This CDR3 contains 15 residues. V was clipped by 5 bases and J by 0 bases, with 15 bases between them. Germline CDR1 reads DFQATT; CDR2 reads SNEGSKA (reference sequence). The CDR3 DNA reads TGCAGTGCTGTGATCTTAGCGTCTAGCACAGATACGCAGTATTTT. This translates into CSAVILASSTDTQYF.

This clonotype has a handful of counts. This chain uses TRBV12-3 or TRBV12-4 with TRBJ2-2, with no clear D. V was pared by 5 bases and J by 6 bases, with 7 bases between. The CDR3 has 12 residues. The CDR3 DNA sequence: TGTGCCAGCAGTACTCCCCCCGGGGAGCTGTTTTTT. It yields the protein CASSTPPGELFF.

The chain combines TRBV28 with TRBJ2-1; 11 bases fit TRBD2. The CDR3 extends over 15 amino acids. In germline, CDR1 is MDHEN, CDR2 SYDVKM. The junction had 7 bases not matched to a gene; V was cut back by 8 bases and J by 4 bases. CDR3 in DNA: TGTGCCAGCGCACCGGGACTAGCGGTTTACAATGAGCAGTTCTTC. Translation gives CASAPGLAVYNEQFF.

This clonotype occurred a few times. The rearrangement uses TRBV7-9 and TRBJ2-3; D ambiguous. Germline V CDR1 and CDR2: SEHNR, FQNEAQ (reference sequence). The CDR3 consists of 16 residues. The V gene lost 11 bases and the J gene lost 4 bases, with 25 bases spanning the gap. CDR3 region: CAGQKSDGPIPDTQYF. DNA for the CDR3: TGTGCCGGGCAGAAGTCGGACGGCCCGATCCCAGATACGCAGTATTTT.

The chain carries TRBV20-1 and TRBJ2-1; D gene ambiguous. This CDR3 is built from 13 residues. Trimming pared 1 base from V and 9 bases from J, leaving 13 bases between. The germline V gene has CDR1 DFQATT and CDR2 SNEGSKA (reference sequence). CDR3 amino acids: CSARGRGWGEQFF. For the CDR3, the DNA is TGCAGTGCTAGAGGTCGAGGATGGGGTGAGCAGTTCTTC.

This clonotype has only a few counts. CDR3 protein: CASRRTGTSYEQYF. The CDR3 DNA reads as TGTGCCAGCAGAAGAACCGGGACAAGCTACGAGCAGTACTTC. The chain couples TRBV12-3 or TRBV12-4 to TRBJ2-7, with a tentative D call TRBD1 (6 bases). Deletions cut 6 bases from V and 3 bases from J, with 15 bases between. The CDR3 is made up of 14 amino acids.

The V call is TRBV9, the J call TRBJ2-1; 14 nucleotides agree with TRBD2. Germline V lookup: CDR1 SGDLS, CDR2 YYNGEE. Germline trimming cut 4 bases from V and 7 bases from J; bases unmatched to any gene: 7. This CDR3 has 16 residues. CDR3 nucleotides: TGTGCCAGCAGCCAAATCGGGACTAGCGGGAGAAATGAGCAGTTCTTC. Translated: CASSQIGTSGRNEQFF.

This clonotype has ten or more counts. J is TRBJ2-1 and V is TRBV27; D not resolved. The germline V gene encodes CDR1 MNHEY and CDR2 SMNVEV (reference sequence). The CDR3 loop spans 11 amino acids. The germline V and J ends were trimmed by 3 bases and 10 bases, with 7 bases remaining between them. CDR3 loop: CASSFYQEQFF. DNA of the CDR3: TGTGCCAGCAGTTTTTACCAGGAGCAGTTCTTC.

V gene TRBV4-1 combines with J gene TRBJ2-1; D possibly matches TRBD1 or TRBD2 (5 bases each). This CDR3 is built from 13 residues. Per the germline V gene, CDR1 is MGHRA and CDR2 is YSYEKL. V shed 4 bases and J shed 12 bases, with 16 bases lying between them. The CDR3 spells CASSLSGAEGQFF. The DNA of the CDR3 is TGCGCCAGCAGCCTTTCCGGGGCCGAGGGGCAGTTCTTC.

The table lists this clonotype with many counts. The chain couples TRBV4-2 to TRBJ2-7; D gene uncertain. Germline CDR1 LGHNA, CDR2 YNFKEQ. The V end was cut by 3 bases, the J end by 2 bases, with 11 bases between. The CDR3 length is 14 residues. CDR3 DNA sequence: TGTGCCAGCAGCCAGTATACGGGCCCCTACGAGCAGTACTTC. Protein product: CASSQYTGPYEQYF.

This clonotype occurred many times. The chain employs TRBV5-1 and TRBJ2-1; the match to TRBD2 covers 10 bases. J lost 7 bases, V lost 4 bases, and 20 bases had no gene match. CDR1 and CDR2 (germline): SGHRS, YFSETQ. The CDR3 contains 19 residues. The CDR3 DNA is TGCGCCAGCAGCGTCTTGCCCAATCTAGCGGGAGTTTTTGCGAATGAGCAGTTCTTC. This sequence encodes CASSVLPNLAGVFANEQFF.

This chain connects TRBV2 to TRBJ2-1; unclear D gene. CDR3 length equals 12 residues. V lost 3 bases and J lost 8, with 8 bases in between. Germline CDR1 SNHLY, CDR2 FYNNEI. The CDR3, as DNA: TGTGCCAGCAGTGATAGAGGCGATGAGCAGTTCTTC. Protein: CASSDRGDEQFF.

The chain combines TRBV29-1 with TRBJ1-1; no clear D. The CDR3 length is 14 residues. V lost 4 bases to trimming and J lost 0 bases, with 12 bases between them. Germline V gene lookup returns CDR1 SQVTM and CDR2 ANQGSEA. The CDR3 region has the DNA TGCAGCGTTGTTCTAGGCAGCCTGAACACTGAAGCTTTCTTT. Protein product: CSVVLGSLNTEAFF.

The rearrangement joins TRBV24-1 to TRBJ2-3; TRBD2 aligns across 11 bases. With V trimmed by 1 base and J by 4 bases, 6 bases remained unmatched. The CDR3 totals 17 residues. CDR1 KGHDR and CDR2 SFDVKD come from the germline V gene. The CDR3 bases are TGTGCCACCAGTGATTTCCCGACTAGCGGGAAGGCAGATACGCAGTATTTT. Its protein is CATSDFPTSGKADTQYF.

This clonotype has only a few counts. The DNA for the CDR3 is TGTGCTAGTGGACTAATCGGGGGACCCCTCCACTTT. Translated: CASGLIGGPLHF. The chain recombines TRBV12-5 with TRBJ1-6; D is possibly TRBD1 (5 bases). Germline V gene sequence: CDR1 LGHNT, CDR2 FRNRAP. Trimming stripped 6 bases from V and 12 bases from J, with 12 bases between. CDR3 length: 12 residues.

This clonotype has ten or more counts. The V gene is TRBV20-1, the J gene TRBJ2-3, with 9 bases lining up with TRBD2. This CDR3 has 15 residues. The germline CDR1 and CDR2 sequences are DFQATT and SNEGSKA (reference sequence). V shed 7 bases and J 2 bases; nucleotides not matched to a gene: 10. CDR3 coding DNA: TGCAGTGTTAAGGGCGGGAGGGACTTCACAGATACGCAGTATTTT. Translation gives CSVKGGRDFTDTQYF.

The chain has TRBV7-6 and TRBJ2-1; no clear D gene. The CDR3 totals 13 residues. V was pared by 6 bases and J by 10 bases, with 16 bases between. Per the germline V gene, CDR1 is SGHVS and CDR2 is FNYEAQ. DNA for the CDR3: TGTGCCAGCAGTTCAAACCACAGAAACGAGCAGTTCTTC. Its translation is CASSSNHRNEQFF.

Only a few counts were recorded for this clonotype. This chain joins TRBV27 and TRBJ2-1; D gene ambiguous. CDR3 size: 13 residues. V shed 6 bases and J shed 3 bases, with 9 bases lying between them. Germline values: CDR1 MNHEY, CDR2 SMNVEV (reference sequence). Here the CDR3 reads CASRRSGYNEQFF. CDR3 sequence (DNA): TGTGCCAGCAGACGCAGTGGCTACAATGAGCAGTTCTTC.

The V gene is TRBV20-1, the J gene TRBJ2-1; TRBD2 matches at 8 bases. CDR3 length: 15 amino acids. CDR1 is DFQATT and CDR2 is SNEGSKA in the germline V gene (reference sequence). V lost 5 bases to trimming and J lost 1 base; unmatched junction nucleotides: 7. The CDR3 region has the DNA TGCAGTGCTTATGGAATAGCGGGATCCTACAATGAGCAGTTCTTC. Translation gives CSAYGIAGSYNEQFF.

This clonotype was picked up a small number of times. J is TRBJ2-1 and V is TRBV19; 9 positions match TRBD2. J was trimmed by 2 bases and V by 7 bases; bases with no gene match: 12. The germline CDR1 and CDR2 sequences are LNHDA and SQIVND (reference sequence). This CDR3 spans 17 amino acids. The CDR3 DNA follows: TGTGCCAGTATAGGCCAGCGGGAGGCTTTAGCCTACAATGAGCAGTTCTTC. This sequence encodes CASIGQREALAYNEQFF.

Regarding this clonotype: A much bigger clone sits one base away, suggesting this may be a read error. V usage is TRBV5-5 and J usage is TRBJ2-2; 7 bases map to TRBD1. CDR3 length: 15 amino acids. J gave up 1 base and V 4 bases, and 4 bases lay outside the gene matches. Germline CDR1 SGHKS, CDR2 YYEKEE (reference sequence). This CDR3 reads CASSLGQWNTGELFF. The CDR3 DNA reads TGTGCCAGCAGCCTGGGACAGTGGAACACCGGGGAGCTGTTTTTT.

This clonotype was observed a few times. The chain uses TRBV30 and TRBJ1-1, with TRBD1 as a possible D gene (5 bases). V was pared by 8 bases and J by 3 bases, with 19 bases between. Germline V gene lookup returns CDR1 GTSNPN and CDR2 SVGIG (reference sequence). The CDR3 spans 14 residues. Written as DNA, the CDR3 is TGTGCCATTCGGCGCCAGGGTGGGGACACTGAAGCTTTCTTT. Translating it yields CAIRRQGGDTEAFF.

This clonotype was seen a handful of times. CDR3 residues: CASSAGGSGAYNEQFF. CDR3 nucleotide sequence: TGTGCCAGCAGCGCGGGGGGTAGCGGGGCCTACAATGAGCAGTTCTTC. V usage is TRBV9 and J usage is TRBJ2-1; TRBD2 agrees at 8 bases. The germline V gene has CDR1 SGDLS and CDR2 YYNGEE. V shed 3 bases, J shed 2 bases, and the junction held 7 bases outside the gene matches. The CDR3 runs 16 residues.

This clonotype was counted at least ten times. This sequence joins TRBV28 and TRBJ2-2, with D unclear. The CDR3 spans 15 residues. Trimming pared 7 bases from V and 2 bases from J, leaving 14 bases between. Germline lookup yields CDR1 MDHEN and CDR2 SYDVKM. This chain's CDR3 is CASILGQINTGELFF. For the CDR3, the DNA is TGTGCCAGCATCCTCGGGCAGATTAACACCGGGGAGCTGTTTTTT.

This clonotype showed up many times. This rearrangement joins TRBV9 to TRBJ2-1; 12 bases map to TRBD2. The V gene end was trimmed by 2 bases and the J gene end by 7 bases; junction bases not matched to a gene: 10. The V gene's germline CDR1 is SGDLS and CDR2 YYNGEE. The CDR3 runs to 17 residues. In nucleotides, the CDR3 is TGTGCCAGCAGCGTTGAACAGCTAGCGGGAGGGCCGAATGAGCAGTTCTTC. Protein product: CASSVEQLAGGPNEQFF.

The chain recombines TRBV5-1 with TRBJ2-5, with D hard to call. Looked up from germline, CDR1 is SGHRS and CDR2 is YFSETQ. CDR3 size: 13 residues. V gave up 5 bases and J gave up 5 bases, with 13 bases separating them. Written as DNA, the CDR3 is TGCGCCAGCAGTCGTGCTCAGGATGAGACCCAGTACTTC. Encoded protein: CASSRAQDETQYF. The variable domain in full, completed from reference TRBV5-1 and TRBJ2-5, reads KAGVTQTPRYLIKTRGQQVTLSCSPISGHRSVSWYQQTPGQGLQFLFEYFSETQRNKGNFPGRFSGRQFSNSRSEMNVSTLELGDSALYLCASSRAQDETQYFGPGTRLLVL.

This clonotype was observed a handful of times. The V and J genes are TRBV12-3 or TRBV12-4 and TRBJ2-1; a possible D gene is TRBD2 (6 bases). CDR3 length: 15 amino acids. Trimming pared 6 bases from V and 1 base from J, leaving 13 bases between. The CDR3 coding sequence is TGTGCCAGCAGGGACACTAGCAGTTCCTACAATGAGCAGTTCTTC. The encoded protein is CASRDTSSSYNEQFF.

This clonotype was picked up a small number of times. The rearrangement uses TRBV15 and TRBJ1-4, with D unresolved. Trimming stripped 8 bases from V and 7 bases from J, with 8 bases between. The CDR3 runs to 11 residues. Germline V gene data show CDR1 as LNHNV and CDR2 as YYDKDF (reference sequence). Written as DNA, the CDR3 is TGTGCCACCCTCGGAGGTGAAAAACTGTTTTTT. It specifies CATLGGEKLFF.

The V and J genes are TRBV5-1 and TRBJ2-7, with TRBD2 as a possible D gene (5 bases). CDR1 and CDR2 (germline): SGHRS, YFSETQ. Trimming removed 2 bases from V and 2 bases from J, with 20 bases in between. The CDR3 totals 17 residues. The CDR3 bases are TGCGCCAGCAGCTTCGGGGTGTGGCGGGCCAATACCTACGAGCAGTACTTC. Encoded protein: CASSFGVWRANTYEQYF.

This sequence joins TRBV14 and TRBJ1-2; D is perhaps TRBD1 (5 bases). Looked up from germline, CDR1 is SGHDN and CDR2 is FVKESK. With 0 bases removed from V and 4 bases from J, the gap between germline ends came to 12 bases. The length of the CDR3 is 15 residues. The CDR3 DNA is TGTGCCAGCAGCCAAGATCGGGGGGGTCTCTATGGCTACACCTTC. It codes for CASSQDRGGLYGYTF.